These T cell receptor beta chains were read from a single sample in a study of Ad26.COV2.S vaccination and SARS-CoV-2 variants. The assay was immunoSEQ multiplex PCR, and TCRdb's table has in-frame clones only and misses some. The table records around 300,000 clones, about 88% of them present only once. The input for sequencing was peripheral blood, taken in a trial of Ad26.COV2.S vaccine versus placebo. These TCRs come from a person between 18 and 65 years old who received the Ad26.COV2.S COVID-19 vaccine or a placebo. The CDR3 runs from the conserved cysteine through the conserved F or W. The D gene is left open where the match is weak. Size is stated for part of the rows, as once, few or many counts, or as a class when the clone is expanded.

cdr3_aa: CASSQGGYNEQYF
cdr3_nt: TGTGCCAGCAGCCAAGGGGGGTATAACGAGCAGTACTTC
j_call: TRBJ2-7
v_call: TRBV14
clone_size: .
d_call: .

cdr3_aa: CASSPPPGANEKLFF
cdr3_nt: TGTGCCAGCTCACCACCCCCAGGGGCTAATGAAAAACTGTTTTTT
j_call: TRBJ1-4
v_call: TRBV18
clone_size: .
d_call: .

cdr3_aa: CASSNRKSNQPQHF
cdr3_nt: TGTGCCAGTAGTAATCGTAAAAGCAATCAGCCCCAGCATTTT
j_call: TRBJ1-5
v_call: TRBV19
clone_size: .
d_call: .

cdr3_aa: CASSFPGREGADTQYF
cdr3_nt: TGTGCCAGCAGTTTCCCCGGGCGGGAAGGCGCAGATACGCAGTATTTT
j_call: TRBJ2-3
v_call: TRBV6-6
clone_size: .
d_call: .

cdr3_aa: CASSGQGVGHQPQHF
cdr3_nt: TGTGCCAGTAGCGGACAGGGTGTCGGGCATCAGCCCCAGCATTTT
j_call: TRBJ1-5
v_call: TRBV19
clone_size: .
d_call: TRBD1

cdr3_aa: CASSFGGALASDTQYF
cdr3_nt: TGTGCCAGCAGCTTTGGGGGGGCTCTAGCCTCAGATACGCAGTATTTT
j_call: TRBJ2-3
v_call: TRBV7-8
clone_size: once
d_call: .

cdr3_aa: CASSPGSGGQETQYF
cdr3_nt: TGTGCCAGCTCTCCGGGGTCGGGGGGACAAGAGACCCAGTACTTC
j_call: TRBJ2-5
v_call: TRBV18
clone_size: .
d_call: TRBD2

cdr3_aa: CASSLGQFSPLHF
cdr3_nt: TGTGCCAGCAGCTTAGGGCAGTTCTCACCCCTCCACTTT
j_call: TRBJ1-6
v_call: TRBV7-2
clone_size: .
d_call: .

cdr3_aa: CSVELVTGGPYEQYF
cdr3_nt: TGCAGCGTTGAACTTGTGACAGGGGGACCCTACGAGCAGTACTTC
j_call: TRBJ2-7
v_call: TRBV29-1
clone_size: .
d_call: TRBD1

cdr3_aa: CASSPLGETQYF
cdr3_nt: TGTGCCAGCTCACCCTTGGGGGAGACCCAGTACTTC
j_call: TRBJ2-5
v_call: TRBV18
clone_size: .
d_call: .

cdr3_aa: CASSAHPERGYEQYF
cdr3_nt: TGTGCCAGCAGCGCCCACCCCGAAAGGGGCTACGAGCAGTACTTC
j_call: TRBJ2-7
v_call: TRBV5-5
clone_size: .
d_call: .

cdr3_aa: CASSRDGTDSGANVLTF
cdr3_nt: TGTGCCAGCAGCCGGGACGGCACCGACTCTGGGGCCAACGTCCTGACTTTC
j_call: TRBJ2-6
v_call: TRBV21-1
clone_size: once
d_call: .

cdr3_aa: CASSPPGQNYEQYF
cdr3_nt: TGTGCCAGCAGCCCACCGGGACAAAACTACGAGCAGTACTTC
j_call: TRBJ2-7
v_call: TRBV7-9
clone_size: .
d_call: .

cdr3_aa: CASSLLATTGELFF
cdr3_nt: TGTGCCAGCAGTTTATTGGCTACAACCGGGGAGCTGTTTTTT
j_call: TRBJ2-2
v_call: TRBV28
clone_size: .
d_call: .

cdr3_aa: CASSPSGSTYNEQFF
cdr3_nt: TGTGCCAGCAGCCCTAGCGGGAGTACCTACAATGAGCAGTTCTTC
j_call: TRBJ2-1
v_call: TRBV7-9
clone_size: .
d_call: TRBD2

cdr3_aa: CASSNSYYEQYF
cdr3_nt: TGTGCCAGTAGTAACAGTTACTACGAGCAGTACTTC
j_call: TRBJ2-7
v_call: TRBV19
clone_size: .
d_call: .

cdr3_aa: CASSFSGQGGRETQYF
cdr3_nt: TGTGCCAGCAGCTTCTCGGGACAGGGTGGAAGGGAGACCCAGTACTTC
j_call: TRBJ2-5
v_call: TRBV11-3
clone_size: once
d_call: TRBD1

cdr3_aa: CASSSQSGEQFF
cdr3_nt: TGTGCCAGCAGCTCGCAGTCGGGGGAGCAGTTCTTC
j_call: TRBJ2-1
v_call: TRBV5-4
clone_size: .
d_call: .

cdr3_aa: CASSLGTLPKNIQYF
cdr3_nt: TGTGCCAGCTCACTAGGGACCCTTCCCAAAAACATTCAGTACTTC
j_call: TRBJ2-4
v_call: TRBV18
clone_size: .
d_call: .

cdr3_aa: CASSQKQGSPLHF
cdr3_nt: TGTGCCAGCTCACAGAAACAGGGCTCACCCCTCCACTTT
j_call: TRBJ1-6
v_call: TRBV18
clone_size: few
d_call: .

cdr3_aa: CASKEMNTEAFF
cdr3_nt: TGTGCCAGTAAGGAGATGAACACTGAAGCTTTCTTT
j_call: TRBJ1-1
v_call: TRBV19
clone_size: .
d_call: .

cdr3_aa: CAWSGAGGRKNIQYF
cdr3_nt: TGTGCCTGGAGTGGGGCGGGGGGCCGCAAAAACATTCAGTACTTC
j_call: TRBJ2-4
v_call: TRBV30
clone_size: .
d_call: TRBD2

cdr3_aa: CASSQDAPGMGTEAFF
cdr3_nt: TGCGCCAGCAGCCAAGATGCACCCGGGATGGGCACTGAAGCTTTCTTT
j_call: TRBJ1-1
v_call: TRBV4-1
clone_size: few
d_call: .

cdr3_aa: CSVERLSYLGGNQPQHF
cdr3_nt: TGCAGCGTTGAACGTCTGTCTTATTTAGGAGGCAATCAGCCCCAGCATTTT
j_call: TRBJ1-5
v_call: TRBV29-1
clone_size: .
d_call: .

cdr3_aa: CASSLFGGITDTQYF
cdr3_nt: TGCGCCAGCAGCTTGTTCGGCGGGATCACAGATACGCAGTATTTT
j_call: TRBJ2-3
v_call: TRBV5-1
clone_size: .
d_call: .

cdr3_aa: CASSLGGRETQYF
cdr3_nt: TGTGCCAGCAGCTTAGGTGGGAGGGAGACCCAGTACTTC
j_call: TRBJ2-5
v_call: TRBV5-6
clone_size: .
d_call: .

cdr3_aa: CASSFFEVRPQETQYF
cdr3_nt: TGTGCCAGCAGCTTTTTCGAGGTCAGGCCCCAAGAGACCCAGTACTTC
j_call: TRBJ2-5
v_call: TRBV7-9
clone_size: once
d_call: .

cdr3_aa: CASSYSGQSQPQHF
cdr3_nt: TGTGCCAGCAGTTACTCGGGACAGAGCCAGCCCCAGCATTTT
j_call: TRBJ1-5
v_call: TRBV6-2/TRBV6-3
clone_size: .
d_call: TRBD1

cdr3_aa: CASSLNPPRLWSSYNSPLHF
cdr3_nt: TGCGCCAGCAGCTTGAATCCCCCCAGGCTTTGGAGCTCCTATAATTCACCCCTCCACTTT
j_call: TRBJ1-6
v_call: TRBV5-1
clone_size: .
d_call: .

cdr3_aa: CASSLPREQNEQYF
cdr3_nt: TGTGCCAGCAGTCTCCCGCGGGAGCAGAACGAGCAGTACTTC
j_call: TRBJ2-7
v_call: TRBV28
clone_size: .
d_call: TRBD2

cdr3_aa: CASSFGQSLGTDTQYF
cdr3_nt: TGTGCCAGCAGTTTTGGGCAGTCACTAGGGACAGATACGCAGTATTTT
j_call: TRBJ2-3
v_call: TRBV28
clone_size: .
d_call: .

cdr3_aa: CASSFPTGSGNTIYF
cdr3_nt: TGTGCCAGCAGCTTCCCAACGGGTTCTGGAAACACCATATATTTT
j_call: TRBJ1-3
v_call: TRBV6-2/TRBV6-3
clone_size: .
d_call: .

cdr3_aa: CASSQEGQGRGYTF
cdr3_nt: TGTGCCAGCAGCCAAGAAGGACAGGGCCGTGGCTACACCTTC
j_call: TRBJ1-2
v_call: TRBV4-2
clone_size: .
d_call: TRBD1

cdr3_aa: CAISGQGGQGQYNEQFF
cdr3_nt: TGTGCCATCAGTGGTCAGGGGGGACAGGGGCAATACAATGAGCAGTTCTTC
j_call: TRBJ2-1
v_call: TRBV10-3
clone_size: .
d_call: TRBD1

cdr3_aa: CASSLAAGQGNNEQFF
cdr3_nt: TGCGCCAGCAGCTTGGCCGCGGGACAGGGAAACAATGAGCAGTTCTTC
j_call: TRBJ2-1
v_call: TRBV5-1
clone_size: .
d_call: TRBD1

cdr3_aa: CASSFIPGGEGANEQYF
cdr3_nt: TGTGCCAGCAGCTTTATTCCCGGGGGCGAGGGGGCTAACGAGCAGTACTTC
j_call: TRBJ2-7
v_call: TRBV2
clone_size: once
d_call: .

cdr3_aa: CASSLVLMKESGNTIYF
cdr3_nt: TGTGCCAGCAGCTTAGTGCTTATGAAAGAGTCTGGAAACACCATATATTTT
j_call: TRBJ1-3
v_call: TRBV7-9
clone_size: once
d_call: .

cdr3_aa: CASRPGTGAEAFF
cdr3_nt: TGTGCCAGCAGACCCGGGACAGGGGCCGAAGCTTTCTTT
j_call: TRBJ1-1
v_call: TRBV6-5
clone_size: .
d_call: TRBD1

cdr3_aa: CASSQILDTGELFF
cdr3_nt: TGCGCCAGCAGCCAAATACTAGACACCGGGGAGCTGTTTTTT
j_call: TRBJ2-2
v_call: TRBV4-3
clone_size: .
d_call: .

cdr3_aa: CATQQVNGYTF
cdr3_nt: TGTGCCACTCAGCAGGTTAATGGCTACACCTTC
j_call: TRBJ1-2
v_call: TRBV19
clone_size: .
d_call: .

cdr3_aa: CASSLGGRDTGELFF
cdr3_nt: TGTGCCAGCAGCTTGGGTGGCAGGGACACCGGGGAGCTGTTTTTT
j_call: TRBJ2-2
v_call: TRBV5-5
clone_size: .
d_call: .

cdr3_aa: CASSQGQGGSYNSPLHF
cdr3_nt: TGTGCCAGCAGCCAGGGACAGGGTGGATCCTATAATTCACCCCTCCACTTT
j_call: TRBJ1-6
v_call: TRBV5-4
clone_size: few
d_call: TRBD1

cdr3_aa: CASSLRGVFYNEQFF
cdr3_nt: TGTGCCAGCAGTTTACGCGGGGTATTCTACAATGAGCAGTTCTTC
j_call: TRBJ2-1
v_call: TRBV27
clone_size: .
d_call: .

cdr3_aa: CASSLFGRLDTGELFF
cdr3_nt: TGTGCCAGCAGTTTATTCGGCAGATTAGACACCGGGGAGCTGTTTTTT
j_call: TRBJ2-2
v_call: TRBV27
clone_size: .
d_call: .

cdr3_aa: CSASIGGVGYTF
cdr3_nt: TGCAGTGCTAGTATTGGGGGCGTTGGCTACACCTTC
j_call: TRBJ1-2
v_call: TRBV20-1
clone_size: .
d_call: .

cdr3_aa: CASSRQGLANTGELFF
cdr3_nt: TGTGCCAGCAGTAGACAGGGCCTCGCGAACACCGGGGAGCTGTTTTTT
j_call: TRBJ2-2
v_call: TRBV2
clone_size: .
d_call: TRBD1

cdr3_aa: CASSYRATYEQYF
cdr3_nt: TGTGCCAGCTCATACAGGGCCACCTACGAGCAGTACTTC
j_call: TRBJ2-7
v_call: TRBV18
clone_size: .
d_call: .

cdr3_aa: CASSLSPDRLGELFF
cdr3_nt: TGTGCCAGCAGCCTTAGTCCGGACAGGCTAGGGGAGCTGTTTTTT
j_call: TRBJ2-2
v_call: TRBV7-9
clone_size: .
d_call: TRBD1

cdr3_aa: CASSNTGAGANVLTF
cdr3_nt: TGTGCCAGCAGTAACACAGGGGCTGGGGCCAACGTCCTGACTTTC
j_call: TRBJ2-6
v_call: TRBV6-5
clone_size: .
d_call: TRBD1

cdr3_aa: CASSLEGGPGTDTQYF
cdr3_nt: TGTGCCAGCAGCTTAGAAGGCGGACCGGGCACAGATACGCAGTATTTT
j_call: TRBJ2-3
v_call: TRBV7-9
clone_size: .
d_call: .

cdr3_aa: CASAAGQASNQPQHF
cdr3_nt: TGTGCCAGCGCGGCGGGGCAGGCTAGCAATCAGCCCCAGCATTTT
j_call: TRBJ1-5
v_call: TRBV7-2
clone_size: .
d_call: .

cdr3_aa: CASKNDNQPQHF
cdr3_nt: TGTGCCAGCAAAAATGACAATCAGCCCCAGCATTTT
j_call: TRBJ1-5
v_call: TRBV2
clone_size: .
d_call: .

cdr3_aa: CASSLDGEWAGPWEQYF
cdr3_nt: TGCGCCAGCAGCTTGGATGGTGAGTGGGCAGGCCCCTGGGAGCAGTACTTC
j_call: TRBJ2-7
v_call: TRBV5-1
clone_size: .
d_call: .

cdr3_aa: CASSLEWGEQYF
cdr3_nt: TGTGCCAGCAGCTTGGAATGGGGCGAGCAGTACTTC
j_call: TRBJ2-7
v_call: TRBV7-9
clone_size: .
d_call: .